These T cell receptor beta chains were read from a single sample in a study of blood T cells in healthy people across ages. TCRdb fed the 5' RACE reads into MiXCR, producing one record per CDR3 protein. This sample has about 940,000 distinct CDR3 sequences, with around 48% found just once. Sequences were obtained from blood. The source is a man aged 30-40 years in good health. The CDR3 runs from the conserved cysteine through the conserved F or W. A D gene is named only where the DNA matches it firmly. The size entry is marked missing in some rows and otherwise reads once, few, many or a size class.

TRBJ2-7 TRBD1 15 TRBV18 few CASSLRDREGYEQYF TGTGCCAGCTCACTCCGGGACAGGGAAGGCTACGAGCAGTACTTC
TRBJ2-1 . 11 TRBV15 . CATTRGNEQFF TGTGCCACCACAAGGGGGAATGAGCAGTTCTTC
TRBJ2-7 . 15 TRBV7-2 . CASSLVFGQSYEQYF TGCGCCAGCAGCTTAGTGTTCGGCCAGTCCTACGAGCAGTACTTC
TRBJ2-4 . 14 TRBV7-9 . CASSLRRSGNIQYF TGTGCCAGCAGCCTCCGAAGGAGTGGGAACATTCAGTACTTC
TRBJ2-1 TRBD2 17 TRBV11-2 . CASSNLAVEGSYNEQFF TGTGCCAGCAGTAACCTAGCGGTCGAGGGATCTTACAATGAGCAGTTCTTC
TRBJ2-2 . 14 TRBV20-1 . CSASRRDDAGELFF TGCAGTGCTAGCCGGCGGGACGACGCCGGGGAGCTGTTTTTT
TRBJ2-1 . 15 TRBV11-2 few CASSPRQGGYNEQFF TGTGCCAGCAGCCCCCGCCAGGGGGGATACAATGAGCAGTTCTTC
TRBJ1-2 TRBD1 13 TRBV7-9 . CANSGRDSYGYTF TGTGCCAACAGCGGCCGGGACAGCTATGGCTACACCTTC
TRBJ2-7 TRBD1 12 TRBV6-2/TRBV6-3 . CASSAQGLEQYF TGTGCCAGCAGCGCACAGGGGCTGGAGCAGTACTTC
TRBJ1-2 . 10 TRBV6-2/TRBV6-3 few CATAEWGYTF TGTGCCACCGCGGAGTGGGGCTACACCTTC
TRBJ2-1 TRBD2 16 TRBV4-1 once CASSQFLAGDYNEQFF TGCGCCAGCAGCCAATTTTTAGCGGGGGATTACAATGAGCAGTTCTTC
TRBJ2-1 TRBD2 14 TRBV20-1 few CSASPTSGGNEQFF TGCAGTGCTAGTCCAACTAGCGGGGGCAATGAGCAGTTCTTC
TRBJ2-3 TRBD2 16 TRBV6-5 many CASSSVAGAGTDTQYF TGTGCCAGCAGTTCGGTAGCGGGGGCCGGCACAGATACGCAGTATTTT
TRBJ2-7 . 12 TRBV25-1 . CASGVRPYEQYF TGTGCCAGCGGAGTTCGGCCCTACGAGCAGTACTTC
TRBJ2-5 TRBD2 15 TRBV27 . CASSRTSGVWETQYF TGTGCCAGCAGTCGGACTAGCGGGGTCTGGGAGACCCAGTACTTC
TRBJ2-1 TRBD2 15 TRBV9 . CASSATSGGFNEQFF TGTGCCAGCAGCGCAACTAGCGGGGGGTTCAATGAGCAGTTCTTC
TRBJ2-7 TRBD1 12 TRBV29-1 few CSVLRQGREQYF TGCAGCGTTTTGAGACAGGGACGCGAGCAGTACTTC
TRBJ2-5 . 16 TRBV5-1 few CASSLENIGVQETQYF TGCGCCAGCAGCTTGGAAAATATTGGAGTACAAGAGACCCAGTACTTC
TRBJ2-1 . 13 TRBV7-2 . CAGSFNSYNEQFF TGTGCCGGCAGCTTCAACTCCTACAATGAGCAGTTCTTC
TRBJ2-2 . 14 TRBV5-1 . CASSLAAVSGELFF TGCGCCAGCAGCTTGGCCGCCGTCTCCGGGGAGCTGTTTTTT
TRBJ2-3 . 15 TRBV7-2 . CASSLGPTNTDTQYF TGTGCCAGCAGCTTGGGTCCGACTAACACAGATACGCAGTATTTT
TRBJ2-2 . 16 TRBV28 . CASSFPTGRSTGELFF TGTGCCAGCAGTTTCCCCACAGGGAGGTCCACCGGGGAGCTGTTTTTT